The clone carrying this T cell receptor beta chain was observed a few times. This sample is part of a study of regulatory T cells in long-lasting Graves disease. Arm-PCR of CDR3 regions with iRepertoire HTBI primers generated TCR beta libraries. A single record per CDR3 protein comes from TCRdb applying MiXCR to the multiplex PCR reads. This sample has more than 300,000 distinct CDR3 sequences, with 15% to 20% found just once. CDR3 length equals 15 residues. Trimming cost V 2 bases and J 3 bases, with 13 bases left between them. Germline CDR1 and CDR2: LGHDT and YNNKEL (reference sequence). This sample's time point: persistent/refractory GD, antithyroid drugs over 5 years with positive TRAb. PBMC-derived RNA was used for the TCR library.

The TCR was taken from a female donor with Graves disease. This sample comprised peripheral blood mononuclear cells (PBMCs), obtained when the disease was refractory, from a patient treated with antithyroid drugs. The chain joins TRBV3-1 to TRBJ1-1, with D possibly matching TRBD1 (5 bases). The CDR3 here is CASSQLGGSDTEAFF. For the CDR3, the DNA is TGTGCCAGCAGCCAATTGGGGGGGAGCGACACTGAAGCTTTCTTT.